Below, 30 T cell receptor beta chains from the same sample are listed, as sequenced in a study of T cell repertoires in cytomegalovirus infection. Each CDR3 protein gets one entry after TCRdb re-called the reads with MiXCR. The data contain some 600,000 distinct CDR3 sequences, 24% of them seen just once; the ten biggest clones take up less than 10%. The sequenced sample consisted of CD8+ T cells from PBMCs. The receptors originated from a human donor in good health (CMV status not recorded). Some clones in this sample may be carry-over from other donors' samples.

The chain links TRBV20-1 to TRBJ2-3; D possibly corresponds to TRBD2 (6 bases). The germline gives CDR1 DFQATT, CDR2 SNEGSKA (reference sequence). V dropped 2 bases and J dropped 0 bases, with 12 bases sitting between them. This CDR3 is built from 15 residues. CDR3 loop: CSARPLEGSTDTQYF. In nucleotides, the CDR3 is TGCAGTGCTAGACCCCTGGAGGGGAGCACAGATACGCAGTATTTT.

This clonotype was detected a few times. This chain connects TRBV2 to TRBJ2-1, with D possibly TRBD1 on 6 matching bases. V was cut by 2 bases and J by 5 bases, with 13 bases left in between. Germline lookup yields CDR1 SNHLY and CDR2 FYNNEI. The CDR3 runs 15 residues. The CDR3 here is CASSELLAGDNEQFF. The CDR3 DNA reads as TGTGCCAGCAGTGAATTGCTGGCAGGGGACAATGAGCAGTTCTTC.

This chain joins TRBV29-1 and TRBJ1-2, with no clear D. CDR1 and CDR2 (germline): SQVTM, ANQGSEA. The CDR3 spans 13 residues. V was cut by 7 bases and J by 8 bases, with 20 bases left in between. CDR3 sequence: CSARGGRTIGYTF. For the CDR3, the DNA is TGCAGCGCCCGTGGAGGGCGGACTATAGGCTACACCTTC.

The chain links TRBV5-5 to TRBJ1-6, with 11 bases matching TRBD1. The CDR3 extends over 16 amino acids. V was clipped by 4 bases and J by 5 bases; unmatched bases: 5. Per the germline V gene, CDR1 is SGHKS and CDR2 is YYEKEE (reference sequence). CDR3 in DNA: TGTGCCAGCAGCCGGGGACAGGGGGGAGATAATTCACCCCTCCACTTT. Its protein is CASSRGQGGDNSPLHF.

The sample holds a few counts of this clonotype. V and J are TRBV10-2 and TRBJ2-7; D perhaps matches TRBD2 (7 bases). The CDR3 length is 17 residues. Trimming pared 10 bases from V and 0 bases from J, leaving 25 bases between. From germline, CDR1 is WSHSY and CDR2 SAAADI. The CDR3 sequence is CATEGRVLAGASYEQYF. The CDR3 DNA sequence: TGCGCCACAGAAGGGAGGGTCTTGGCAGGGGCCTCCTACGAGCAGTACTTC.

The V and J genes are TRBV28 and TRBJ2-7; perhaps D is TRBD1 or TRBD2 (5 bases each). V was trimmed by 7 bases and J by 5 bases, leaving 21 bases between them. Germline values: CDR1 MDHEN, CDR2 SYDVKM. The CDR3 covers 15 residues. CDR3 loop: CASNQRDGLSHEQYV. Written as DNA, the CDR3 is TGTGCCAGCAACCAACGGGACGGCTTGAGTCACGAGCAGTACGTC.

This clonotype was detected many times. The chain combines TRBV7-2 with TRBJ2-3; 8 nucleotides agree with TRBD2. Trimming cost V 1 base and J 9 bases; bases outside gene matches: 9. This CDR3 is built from 15 residues. Germline assignment: CDR1 SGHTA and CDR2 FQGNSA. CDR3 DNA: TGTGCCAGCAGCTTAGTCAGCGGGGGAACTAAGACGCAGTATTTT. It encodes CASSLVSGGTKTQYF. Together with reference TRBV7-2 and TRBJ2-3, the CDR3 gives the full variable domain: GAGVSQSPSNKVTEKGKDVELRCDPISGHTALYWYRQSLGQGLEFLIYFQGNSAPDKSGLPSDRFSAERTGGSVSTLTIQRTQQEDSAVYLCASSLVSGGTKTQYFGPGTRLTVL.

In this sample, this clonotype turned up many times. The chain has TRBV6-2 or TRBV6-3 and TRBJ2-4; TRBD1 or TRBD2 may be the D gene (5 bases each). From germline, CDR1 is MNHEY and CDR2 SVGEGT. This CDR3 contains 12 residues. V lost 0 bases and J 14 bases, leaving 11 bases between the germline ends. CDR3 nucleotides: TGTGCCAGCAGTTACTCGGGGGTAGAGAAGTACTTC. Translating gives CASSYSGVEKYF.

This clonotype has only a few counts. This rearrangement joins TRBV27 to TRBJ2-1, with no clear D. The V and J ends lost 4 bases and 10 bases respectively, with 11 bases between them. The CDR3 runs 12 residues. Germline CDR1 is MNHEY and CDR2 is SMNVEV (reference sequence). CDR3 in DNA: TGTGCCAGCAGTTCACCCCCGAGGGAGCAGTTCTTC. Its protein is CASSSPPREQFF.

There are a few counts of this clonotype. In DNA, the CDR3 is TGTGCCAGTAGTAATGAGGGCACTGAAGCTTTCTTT. As protein: CASSNEGTEAFF. The chain links TRBV19 to TRBJ1-1; D gene ambiguous. The length of the CDR3 is 12 residues. Germline CDR1 and CDR2: LNHDA and SQIVND (reference sequence). With 4 bases removed from V and 4 bases from J, the gap between germline ends came to 7 bases.

For this clonotype: A much larger clone differs from this one at a single base, so this may be a read error. This rearrangement joins TRBV6-1 to TRBJ1-2; no clear D gene. This CDR3 spans 14 amino acids. Looked up from germline, CDR1 is MNHNS and CDR2 is SASEGT. Trimming stripped 10 bases from V and 4 bases from J, with 19 bases between. The CDR3 bases are TGTGCCAACAGCCAGCTGGGAGGAGGCTATGGCTACACCTTC. It specifies CANSQLGGGYGYTF.

This chain joins TRBV25-1 and TRBJ2-7; D is possibly TRBD1 (5 bases). This CDR3 spans 10 amino acids. Trimming took 9 bases from V and 3 from J, leaving 6 bases between them. In germline, CDR1 is MGHDK, CDR2 SYGVNS. The CDR3, as DNA: TGTGCCAGGACAGTCTACGAGCAGTACGTC. Encoded protein: CARTVYEQYV.

There are a few counts of this clonotype. The chain carries TRBV28 and TRBJ2-3, with 7 bases fitting TRBD2. After removal of 8 bases from V and 7 bases from J, the junction contained 6 bases not matched to a gene. The germline gives CDR1 MDHEN, CDR2 SYDVKM. The CDR3 loop spans 12 amino acids. The CDR3 here is CASYRGGYTQYF. Here the CDR3 DNA reads TGTGCCAGCTACCGCGGGGGATATACGCAGTATTTT. Full variable domain (remainder filled in from reference TRBV28 and TRBJ2-3): DVKVTQSSRYLVKRTGEKVFLECVQDMDHENMFWYRQDPGLGLRLIYFSYDVKMKEKGDIPEGYSVSREKKERFSLILESASTNQTSMYLCASYRGGYTQYFGPGTRLTVL.

This clonotype was observed many times. This chain joins TRBV7-9 and TRBJ1-1; D unresolved. V was shortened by 6 bases and J by 0 bases, with 11 bases between the two germline ends. Germline values: CDR1 SEHNR, CDR2 FQNEAQ (reference sequence). The CDR3 contains 14 residues. The CDR3 DNA reads as TGTGCCAGCAGTCCTGGATACATGAACACTGAAGCTTTCTTT. It encodes CASSPGYMNTEAFF.

This clonotype came up many times. This chain joins TRBV7-9 and TRBJ2-7; D is possibly TRBD2 (7 bases). CDR3 size: 15 residues. V was pared by 6 bases and J by 5 bases, with 20 bases between. The germline CDR1 and CDR2 sequences are SEHNR and FQNEAQ (reference sequence). CDR3 DNA: TGTGCCAGCAGTCCAAGGGGGGGGGCCTGGGACGAGCAGTACGTC. As protein: CASSPRGGAWDEQYV.

This clonotype showed up just a few times. V and J are TRBV29-1 and TRBJ1-2, with D perhaps matching TRBD1 (5 bases). V shed 3 bases and J shed 4 bases, with 21 bases lying between them. Per germline, CDR1 SQVTM and CDR2 ANQGSEA. CDR3 size: 16 residues. The CDR3 is CSVDRFRETVSYGYTF. The DNA for the CDR3 is TGCAGCGTTGACCGATTTCGCGAGACAGTATCCTATGGCTACACCTTC.

This clonotype was picked up many times. The chain employs TRBV7-9 and TRBJ2-1, with D tentatively TRBD2 (7 bases). The CDR3 length is 14 residues. Trimming pared 2 bases from V and 7 bases from J, leaving 12 bases between. Germline CDR1 and CDR2: SEHNR and FQNEAQ (reference sequence). CDR3 amino acids: CASSLRGAWNEQFF. DNA for the CDR3: TGTGCCAGCAGCTTACGGGGGGCCTGGAATGAGCAGTTCTTC.

This clonotype was seen at least ten times. The chain is built from TRBV7-6 and TRBJ1-2; D possibly corresponds to TRBD1 (6 bases). The V end was cut by 5 bases, the J end by 8 bases, with 18 bases between. CDR1 is SGHVS, CDR2 FNYEAQ, per germline. There are 14 residues in the CDR3. For the CDR3, the DNA is TGTGCCAGCAGCCCCGGGGGCGGCCAGGAAGGCTACACCTTC. It yields the protein CASSPGGGQEGYTF.

Concerning this clonotype: A read error may produce the germline difference seen at one junction end. The rearrangement uses TRBV7-9 and TRBJ1-5; weak D call: TRBD1 (5 bases). This CDR3 region has 14 residues. Germline V gives CDR1 SEHNR, CDR2 FQNEAQ (reference sequence). The CDR3 nucleotides read TGTACCAGCAGCCCGGCAGGGTTCAATCAGCCCCAGCATTTT. Its translation is CTSSPAGFNQPQHF.

Concerning this clonotype itself: A clone one base away is much larger, so this may be a read error. This chain uses TRBV7-6 with TRBJ1-1; D gene uncertain. CDR1 SGHVS and CDR2 FNYEAQ come from the germline V gene. The length of the CDR3 is 12 residues. CDR3 sequence reads: CASSSTHTETFF. The CDR3 coding sequence is TGTGCCAGCAGCTCCACCCACACTGAAACTTTCTTT.

This clonotype has a handful of counts. This chain connects TRBV28 to TRBJ1-5; a possible D gene is TRBD1 (6 bases). Between the trimmed V and J ends, which lost 6 bases and 2 bases, there was a span of 20 bases. The CDR3 totals 17 residues. Per germline, CDR1 MDHEN and CDR2 SYDVKM. As DNA, the CDR3 is TGTGCCAGCAGCCGATACGGGGGGCGCCAGGGCAATCAGCCCCAGCATTTT. This encodes CASSRYGGRQGNQPQHF.

CDR3 sequence reads: CSASGTGGYNEQFF. CDR3 nucleotides: TGCAGTGCTAGCGGGACGGGGGGCTACAATGAGCAGTTCTTC. V and J are TRBV20-1 and TRBJ2-1, with 7 bases fitting TRBD2. The V gene end was trimmed by 3 bases and the J gene end by 3 bases; junction bases not matched to a gene: 5. Germline CDR1 and CDR2: DFQATT and SNEGSKA (reference sequence). The CDR3 has 14 residues.

In its sample, this clonotype was seen many times. The chain has TRBV20-1 and TRBJ2-2, with TRBD2 matching over 7 bases. V lost 6 bases, J lost 2 bases, and 6 bases stayed unmatched. CDR3 length: 14 amino acids. In germline, CDR1 is DFQATT, CDR2 SNEGSKA (reference sequence). As DNA, the CDR3 is TGCAGTGCGCACCGGGACTATAACACCGGGGAGCTGTTTTTT. This translates into CSAHRDYNTGELFF.

This clonotype was observed many times. The CDR3 bases are TGTGCCAGCAGCCCTAGCGGGGGTGAGCAGTACTTC. It yields the protein CASSPSGGEQYF. The V gene is TRBV7-2, the J gene TRBJ2-7; the match to TRBD2 covers 10 bases. The trim removed 5 bases at V and 7 bases at J, leaving 2 bases unmatched. The CDR3 loop spans 12 amino acids. The germline CDR1 and CDR2 sequences are SGHTA and FQGNSA.

This clonotype was seen a handful of times. The chain links TRBV20-1 to TRBJ1-1; the D gene is possibly TRBD1 (5 bases). CDR3 length: 17 residues. Trimming took 3 bases from V and 2 from J, leaving 22 bases between them. CDR1 is DFQATT, CDR2 SNEGSKA, per germline (reference sequence). The CDR3 loop reads CSASNPTVLNFNTEAFF. In DNA, the CDR3 is TGCAGTGCTAGTAACCCGACAGTCCTAAATTTTAACACTGAAGCTTTCTTT.

This clonotype was observed a few times. This chain connects TRBV7-6 to TRBJ1-2; the D gene is possibly TRBD1 (5 bases). The ends were cut back, 1 base at V and 0 bases at J, with 12 bases in the middle. Germline-derived CDR1 and CDR2 are SGHVS and FNYEAQ. This CDR3 contains 16 residues. CDR3: CASSLGGQSSNYGYTF. CDR3 coding DNA: TGTGCCAGCAGCTTAGGGGGCCAATCCTCTAACTATGGCTACACCTTC.

This clonotype was seen repeatedly, ten times or more. The genes are TRBV6-2 or TRBV6-3 and TRBJ1-5; possible D gene TRBD1, 6 bases. V lost 5 bases, J lost 2 bases, and 16 bases lay in between. Germline lookup yields CDR1 MNHEY and CDR2 SVGEGT. This CDR3 is 16 amino acids long. DNA for the CDR3: TGTGCCAGCAGTGAGGGGGGCATCTTGGGCAATCAGCCCCAGCATTTT. Amino acids: CASSEGGILGNQPQHF.

This clonotype was counted a few times. The chain combines TRBV6-2 or TRBV6-3 with TRBJ1-5; 7 nucleotides line up with TRBD1. Germline V lookup: CDR1 MNHEY, CDR2 SVGEGT. The V gene end was trimmed by 2 bases and the J gene end by 5 bases; junction bases not matched to a gene: 9. The CDR3 runs 16 residues. The CDR3 bases are TGTGCCAGCAGTTACCAAGGGACAGCCGGGGATCAGCCCCAGCATTTT. It codes for CASSYQGTAGDQPQHF.

The chain combines TRBV12-3 or TRBV12-4 with TRBJ2-2; the match to TRBD1 covers 7 bases. Germline trimming cut 5 bases from V and 4 bases from J; bases unmatched to any gene: 4. This CDR3 comprises 14 residues. The CDR3 sequence is CASSPGTVTGELFF. The CDR3 region has the DNA TGTGCCAGCAGTCCAGGGACAGTCACCGGGGAGCTGTTTTTT.

This clonotype was picked up a small number of times. The J gene is TRBJ1-3, the V gene TRBV7-9; the D is unclear. This CDR3 spans 14 amino acids. The V end was cut by 11 bases, the J end by 0 bases, with 14 bases between. The germline V gene encodes CDR1 SEHNR and CDR2 FQNEAQ (reference sequence). The CDR3 nucleotides are TGTGCCGGTCTACAGATCTACTCTGGAAACACCATATATTTT. Protein: CAGLQIYSGNTIYF.